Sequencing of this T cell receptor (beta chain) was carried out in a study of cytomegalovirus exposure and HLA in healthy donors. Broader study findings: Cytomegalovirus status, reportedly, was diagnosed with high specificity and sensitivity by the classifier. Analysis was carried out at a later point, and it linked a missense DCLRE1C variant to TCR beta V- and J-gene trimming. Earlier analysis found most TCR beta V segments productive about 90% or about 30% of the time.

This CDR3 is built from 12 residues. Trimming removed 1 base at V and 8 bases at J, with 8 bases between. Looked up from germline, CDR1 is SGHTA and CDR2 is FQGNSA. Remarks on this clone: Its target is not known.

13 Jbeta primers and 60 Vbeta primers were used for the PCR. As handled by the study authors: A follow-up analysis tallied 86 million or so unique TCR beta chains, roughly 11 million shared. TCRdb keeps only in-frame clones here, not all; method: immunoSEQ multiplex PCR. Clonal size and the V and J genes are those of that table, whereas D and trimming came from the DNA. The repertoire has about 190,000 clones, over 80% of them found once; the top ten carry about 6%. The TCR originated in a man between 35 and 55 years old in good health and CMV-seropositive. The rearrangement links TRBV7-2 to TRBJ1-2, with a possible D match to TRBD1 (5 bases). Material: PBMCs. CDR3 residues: CASSLEKGGYTF. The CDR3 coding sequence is TGTGCCAGCAGCTTAGAAAAGGGGGGCTACACCTTC.